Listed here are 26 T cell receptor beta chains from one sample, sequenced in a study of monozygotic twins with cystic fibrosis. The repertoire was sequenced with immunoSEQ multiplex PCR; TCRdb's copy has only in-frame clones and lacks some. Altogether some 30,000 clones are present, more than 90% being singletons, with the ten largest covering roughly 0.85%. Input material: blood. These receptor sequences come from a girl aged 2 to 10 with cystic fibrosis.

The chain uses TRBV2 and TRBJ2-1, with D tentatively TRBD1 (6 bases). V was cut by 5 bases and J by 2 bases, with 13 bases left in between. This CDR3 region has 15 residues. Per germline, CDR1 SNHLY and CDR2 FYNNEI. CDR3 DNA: TGTGCCAGCAGTCCAGGGGTAAGCGCCTACAATGAGCAGTTCTTC. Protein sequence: CASSPGVSAYNEQFF.

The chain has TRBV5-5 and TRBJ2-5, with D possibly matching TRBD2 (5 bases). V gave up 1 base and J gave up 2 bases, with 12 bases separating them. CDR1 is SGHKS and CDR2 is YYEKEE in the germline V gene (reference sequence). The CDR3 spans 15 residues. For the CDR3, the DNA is TGTGCCAGCAGCTTGTGGGAGAGGCTTCAAGAGACCCAGTACTTC. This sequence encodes CASSLWERLQETQYF.

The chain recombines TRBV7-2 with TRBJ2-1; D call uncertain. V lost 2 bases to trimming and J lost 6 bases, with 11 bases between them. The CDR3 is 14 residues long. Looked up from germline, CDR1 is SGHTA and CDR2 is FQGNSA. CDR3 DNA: TGTGCCAGCAGCTTATTGCCTTTAATCAATGAGCAGTTCTTC. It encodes CASSLLPLINEQFF.

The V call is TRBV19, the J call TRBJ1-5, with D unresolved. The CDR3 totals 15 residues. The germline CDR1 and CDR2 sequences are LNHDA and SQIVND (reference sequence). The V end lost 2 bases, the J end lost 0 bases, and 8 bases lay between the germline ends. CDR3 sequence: CASSIWVNSNQPQHF. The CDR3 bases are TGTGCCAGTAGTATATGGGTGAATAGCAATCAGCCCCAGCATTTT.

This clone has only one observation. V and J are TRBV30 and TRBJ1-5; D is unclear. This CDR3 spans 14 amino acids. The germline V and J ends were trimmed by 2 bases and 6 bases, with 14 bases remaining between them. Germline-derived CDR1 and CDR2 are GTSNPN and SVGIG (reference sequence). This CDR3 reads CAWSTDPTTQPQHF. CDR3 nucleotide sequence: TGTGCCTGGAGTACTGACCCTACCACTCAGCCCCAGCATTTT.

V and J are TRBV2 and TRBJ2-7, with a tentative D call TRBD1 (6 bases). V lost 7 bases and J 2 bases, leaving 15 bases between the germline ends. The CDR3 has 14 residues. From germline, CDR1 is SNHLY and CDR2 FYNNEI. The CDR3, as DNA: TGTGCCAGCAATCAACAAGGGGGAACCTACGAGCAGTACTTC. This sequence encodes CASNQQGGTYEQYF.

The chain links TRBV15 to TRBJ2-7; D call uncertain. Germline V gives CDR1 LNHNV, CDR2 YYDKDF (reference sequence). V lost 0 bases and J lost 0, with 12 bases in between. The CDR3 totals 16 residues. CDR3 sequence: CATSRDVQFSSYEQYF. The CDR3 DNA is TGTGCCACCAGCAGAGATGTACAGTTTAGCTCCTACGAGCAGTACTTC.

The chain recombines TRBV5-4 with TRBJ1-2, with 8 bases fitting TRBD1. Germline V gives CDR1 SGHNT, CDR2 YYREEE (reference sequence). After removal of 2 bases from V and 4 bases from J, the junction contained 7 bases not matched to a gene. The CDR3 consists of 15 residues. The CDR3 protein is CASSFPGQASYGYTF. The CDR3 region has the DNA TGTGCCAGCAGCTTCCCGGGACAGGCGAGCTATGGCTACACCTTC.

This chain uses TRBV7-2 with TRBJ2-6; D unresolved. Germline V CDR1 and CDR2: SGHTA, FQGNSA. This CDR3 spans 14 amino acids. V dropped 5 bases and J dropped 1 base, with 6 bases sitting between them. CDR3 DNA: TGTGCCAGCAGCCTGAAGTCTGGGGCCAACGTCCTGACTTTC. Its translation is CASSLKSGANVLTF.

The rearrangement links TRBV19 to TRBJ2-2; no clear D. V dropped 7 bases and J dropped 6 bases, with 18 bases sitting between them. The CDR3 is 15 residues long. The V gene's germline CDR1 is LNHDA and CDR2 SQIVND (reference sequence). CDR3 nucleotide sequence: TGTGCCAGTACTCCCGGCAGGCAGGTCTCCGGGGAGCTGTTTTTT. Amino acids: CASTPGRQVSGELFF.

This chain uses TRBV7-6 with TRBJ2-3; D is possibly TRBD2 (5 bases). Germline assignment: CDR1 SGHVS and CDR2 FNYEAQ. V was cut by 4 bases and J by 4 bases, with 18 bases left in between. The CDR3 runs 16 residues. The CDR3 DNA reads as TGTGCCAGCAGCTGGCCGGTTTTGAGGGCCGCAGATACGCAGTATTTT. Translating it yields CASSWPVLRAADTQYF.

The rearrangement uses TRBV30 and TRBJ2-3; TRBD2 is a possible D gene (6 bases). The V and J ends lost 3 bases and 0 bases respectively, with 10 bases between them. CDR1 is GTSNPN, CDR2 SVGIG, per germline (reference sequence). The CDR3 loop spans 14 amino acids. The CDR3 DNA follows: TGTGCCTGGAGCATTGGGACTAGCACAGATACGCAGTATTTT. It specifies CAWSIGTSTDTQYF. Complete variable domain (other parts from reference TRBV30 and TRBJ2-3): SQTIHQWPATLVQPVGSPLSLECTVEGTSNPNLYWYRQAAGRGLQLLFYSVGIGQISSEVPQNLSASRPQDRQFILSSKKLLLSDSGFYLCAWSIGTSTDTQYFGPGTRLTVL.

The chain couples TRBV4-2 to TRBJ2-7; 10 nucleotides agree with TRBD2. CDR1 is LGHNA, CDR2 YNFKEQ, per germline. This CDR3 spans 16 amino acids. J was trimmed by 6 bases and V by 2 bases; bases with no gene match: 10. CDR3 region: CASSQSQGTSAPEQYF. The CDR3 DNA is TGTGCCAGCAGCCAATCCCAGGGGACTAGCGCCCCCGAGCAGTACTTC.

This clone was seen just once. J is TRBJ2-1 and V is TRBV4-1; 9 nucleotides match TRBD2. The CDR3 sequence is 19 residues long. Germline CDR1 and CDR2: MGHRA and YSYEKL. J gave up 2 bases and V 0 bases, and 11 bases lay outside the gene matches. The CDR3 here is CASSQDISGGLYTYNEQFF. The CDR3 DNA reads TGCGCCAGCAGCCAAGATATAAGCGGGGGGCTTTATACCTACAATGAGCAGTTCTTC.

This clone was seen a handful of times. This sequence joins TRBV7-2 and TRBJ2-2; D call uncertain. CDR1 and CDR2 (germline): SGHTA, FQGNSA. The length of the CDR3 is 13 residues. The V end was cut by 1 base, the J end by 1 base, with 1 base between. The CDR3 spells CASSLGNTGELFF. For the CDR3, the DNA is TGTGCCAGCAGCTTAGGGAACACCGGGGAGCTGTTTTTT.

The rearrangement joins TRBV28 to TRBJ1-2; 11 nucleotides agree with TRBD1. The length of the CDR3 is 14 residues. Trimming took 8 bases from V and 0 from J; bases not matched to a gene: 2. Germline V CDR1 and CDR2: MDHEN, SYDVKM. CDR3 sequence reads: CASRDRGTNYGYTF. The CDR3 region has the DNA TGTGCCAGCCGGGACAGGGGGACTAACTATGGCTACACCTTC.

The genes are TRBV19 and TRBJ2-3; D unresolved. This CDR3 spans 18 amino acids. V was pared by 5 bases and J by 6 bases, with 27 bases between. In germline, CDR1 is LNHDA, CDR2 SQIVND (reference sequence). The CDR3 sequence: CASSQSLLWTLRSDTQYF. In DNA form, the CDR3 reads TGTGCCAGTAGTCAAAGCCTCCTATGGACCTTAAGGTCCGATACGCAGTATTTT.

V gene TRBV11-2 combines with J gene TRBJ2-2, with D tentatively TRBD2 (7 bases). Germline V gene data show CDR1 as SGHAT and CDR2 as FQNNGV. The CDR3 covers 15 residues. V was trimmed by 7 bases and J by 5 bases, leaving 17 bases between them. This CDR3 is CASKRDTRQTGELFF. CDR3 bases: TGTGCCAGCAAGCGGGACACCCGGCAGACCGGGGAGCTGTTTTTT. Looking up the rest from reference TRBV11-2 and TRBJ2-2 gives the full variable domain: EAGVAQSPRYKIIEKRQSVAFWCNPISGHATLYWYQQILGQGPKLLIQFQNNGVVDDSQLPKDRFSAERLKGVDSTLKIQPAKLEDSAVYLCASKRDTRQTGELFFGEGSRLTVL.

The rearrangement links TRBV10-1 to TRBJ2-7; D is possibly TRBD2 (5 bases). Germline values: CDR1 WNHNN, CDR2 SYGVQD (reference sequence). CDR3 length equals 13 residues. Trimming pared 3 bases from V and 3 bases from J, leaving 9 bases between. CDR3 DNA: TGCGCCAGCAGTGACTCTACTAGCTACGAGCAGTACTTC. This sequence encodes CASSDSTSYEQYF.

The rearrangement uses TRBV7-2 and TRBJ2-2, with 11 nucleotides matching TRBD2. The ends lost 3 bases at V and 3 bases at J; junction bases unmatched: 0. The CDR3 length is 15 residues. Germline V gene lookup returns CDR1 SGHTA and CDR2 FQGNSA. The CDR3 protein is CASSFSGGDTGELFF. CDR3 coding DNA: TGTGCCAGCAGCTTTAGCGGGGGGGACACCGGGGAGCTGTTTTTT.

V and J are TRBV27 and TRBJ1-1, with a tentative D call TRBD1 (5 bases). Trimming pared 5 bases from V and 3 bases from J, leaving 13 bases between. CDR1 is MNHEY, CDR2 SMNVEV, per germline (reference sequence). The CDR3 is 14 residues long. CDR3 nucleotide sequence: TGTGCCAGCAGTAAGGGGAGTTGGGACACTGAAGCTTTCTTT. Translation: CASSKGSWDTEAFF.

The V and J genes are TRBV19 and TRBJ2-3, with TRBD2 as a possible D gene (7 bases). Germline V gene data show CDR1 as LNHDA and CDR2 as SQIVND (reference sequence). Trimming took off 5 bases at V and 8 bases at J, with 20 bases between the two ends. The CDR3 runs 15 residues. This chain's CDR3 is CASSVGGGGTLTQYF. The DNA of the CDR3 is TGTGCCAGTAGTGTTGGAGGGGGGGGGACCCTTACGCAGTATTTT.

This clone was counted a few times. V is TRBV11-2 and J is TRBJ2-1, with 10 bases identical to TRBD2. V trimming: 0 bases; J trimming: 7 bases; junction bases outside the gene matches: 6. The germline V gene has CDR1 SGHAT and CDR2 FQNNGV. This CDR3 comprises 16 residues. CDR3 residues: CASSLDLSGGQNEQFF. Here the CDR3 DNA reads TGTGCCAGCAGCTTAGATCTTAGCGGGGGGCAGAATGAGCAGTTCTTC.

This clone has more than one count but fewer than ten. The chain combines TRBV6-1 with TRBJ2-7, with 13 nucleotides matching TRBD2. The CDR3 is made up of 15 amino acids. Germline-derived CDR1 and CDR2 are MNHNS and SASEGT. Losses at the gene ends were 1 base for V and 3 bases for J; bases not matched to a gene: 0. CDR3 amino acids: CASSEGTSGSYEQYF. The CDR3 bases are TGTGCCAGCAGTGAAGGGACTAGCGGGAGCTACGAGCAGTACTTC.

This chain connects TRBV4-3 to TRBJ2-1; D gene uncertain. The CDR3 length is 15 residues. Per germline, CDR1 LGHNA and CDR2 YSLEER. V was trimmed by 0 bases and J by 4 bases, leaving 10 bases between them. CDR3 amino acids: CASSQDSPAYNEQFF. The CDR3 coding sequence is TGCGCCAGCAGCCAAGATAGTCCGGCGTACAATGAGCAGTTCTTC.

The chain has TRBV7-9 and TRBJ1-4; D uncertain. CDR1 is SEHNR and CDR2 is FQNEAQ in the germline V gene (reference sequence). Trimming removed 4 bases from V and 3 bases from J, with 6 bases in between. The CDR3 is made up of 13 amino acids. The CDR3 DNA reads TGTGCCAGCAGCTCGCTTTCTAATGAAAAACTGTTTTTT. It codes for CASSSLSNEKLFF. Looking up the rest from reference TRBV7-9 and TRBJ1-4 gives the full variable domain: DTGVSQNPRHKITKRGQNVTFRCDPISEHNRLYWYRQTLGQGPEFLTYFQNEAQLEKSRLLSDRFSAERPKGSFSTLEIQRTEQGDSAMYLCASSSLSNEKLFFGSGTQLSVL.